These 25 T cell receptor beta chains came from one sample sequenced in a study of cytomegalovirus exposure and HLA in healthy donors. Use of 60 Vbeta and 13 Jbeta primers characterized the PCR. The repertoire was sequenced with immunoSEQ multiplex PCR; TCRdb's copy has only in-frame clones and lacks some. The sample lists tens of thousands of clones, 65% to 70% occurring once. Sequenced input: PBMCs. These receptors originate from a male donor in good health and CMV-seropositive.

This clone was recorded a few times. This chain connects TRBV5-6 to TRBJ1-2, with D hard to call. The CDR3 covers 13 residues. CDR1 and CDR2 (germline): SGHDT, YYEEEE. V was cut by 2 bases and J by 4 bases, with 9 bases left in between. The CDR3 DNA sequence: TGTGCCAGCAGCTTAGCGGGCCTCTATGGCTACACCTTC. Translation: CASSLAGLYGYTF.

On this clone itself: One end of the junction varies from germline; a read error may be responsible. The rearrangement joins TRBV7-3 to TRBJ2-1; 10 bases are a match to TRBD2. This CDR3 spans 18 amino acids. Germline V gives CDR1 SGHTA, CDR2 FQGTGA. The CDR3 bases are TGTTCCAGCAGCTTAAAAGGTCGGGGACTAGCGTGGACCAATGAGCAGTTCTTC. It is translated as CSSSLKGRGLAWTNEQFF.

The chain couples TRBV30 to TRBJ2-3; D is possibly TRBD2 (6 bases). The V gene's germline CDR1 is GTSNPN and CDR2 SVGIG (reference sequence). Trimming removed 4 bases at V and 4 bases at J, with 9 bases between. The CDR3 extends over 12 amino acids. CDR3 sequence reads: CAWTGGADTQYF. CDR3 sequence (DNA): TGTGCCTGGACCGGGGGAGCAGATACGCAGTATTTT.

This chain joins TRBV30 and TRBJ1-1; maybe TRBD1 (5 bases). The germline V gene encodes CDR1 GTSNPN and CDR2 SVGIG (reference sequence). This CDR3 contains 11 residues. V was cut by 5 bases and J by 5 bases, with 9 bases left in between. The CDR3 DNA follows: TGTGCCTGGGACAGAATTACTGAAGCTTTCTTT. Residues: CAWDRITEAFF.

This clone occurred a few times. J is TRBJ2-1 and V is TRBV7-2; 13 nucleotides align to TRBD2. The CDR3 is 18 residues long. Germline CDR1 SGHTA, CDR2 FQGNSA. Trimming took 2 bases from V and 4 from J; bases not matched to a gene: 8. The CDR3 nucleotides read TGTGCCAGCAGCTTACAATCGACTAGCGGGGGGATTTACAATGAGCAGTTCTTC. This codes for CASSLQSTSGGIYNEQFF.

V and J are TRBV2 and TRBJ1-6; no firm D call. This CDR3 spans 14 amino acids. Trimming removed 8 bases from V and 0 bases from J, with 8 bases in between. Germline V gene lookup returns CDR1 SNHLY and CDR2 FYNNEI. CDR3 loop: CASGGRSYNSPLHF. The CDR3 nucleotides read TGTGCCAGCGGAGGTCGCTCCTATAATTCACCCCTCCACTTT.

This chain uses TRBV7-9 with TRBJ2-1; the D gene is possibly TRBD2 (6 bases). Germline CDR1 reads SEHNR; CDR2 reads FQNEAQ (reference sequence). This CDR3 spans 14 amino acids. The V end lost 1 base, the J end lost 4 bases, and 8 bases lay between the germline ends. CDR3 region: CASSLGGDYNEQFF. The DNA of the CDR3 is TGTGCCAGCAGCTTAGGCGGGGATTACAATGAGCAGTTCTTC.

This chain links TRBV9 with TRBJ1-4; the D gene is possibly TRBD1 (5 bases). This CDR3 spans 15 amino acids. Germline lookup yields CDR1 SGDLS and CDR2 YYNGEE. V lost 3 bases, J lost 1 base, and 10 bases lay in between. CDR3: CASSASGITNEKLFF. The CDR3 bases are TGTGCCAGCAGCGCCTCAGGGATAACTAATGAAAAACTGTTTTTT. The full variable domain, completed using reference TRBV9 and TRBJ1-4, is DSGVTQTPKHLITATGQRVTLRCSPRSGDLSVYWYQQSLDQGLQFLIQYYNGEERAKGNILERFSAQQFPDLHSELNLSSLELGDSALYFCASSASGITNEKLFFGSGTQLSVL.

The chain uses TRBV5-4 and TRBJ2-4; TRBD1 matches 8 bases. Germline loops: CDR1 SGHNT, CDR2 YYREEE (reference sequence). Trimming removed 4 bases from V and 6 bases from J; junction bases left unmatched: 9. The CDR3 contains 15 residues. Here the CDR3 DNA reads TGTGCCAGCAGCCCCAGACAGGGGATGAGAAACATTCAGTACTTC. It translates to CASSPRQGMRNIQYF.

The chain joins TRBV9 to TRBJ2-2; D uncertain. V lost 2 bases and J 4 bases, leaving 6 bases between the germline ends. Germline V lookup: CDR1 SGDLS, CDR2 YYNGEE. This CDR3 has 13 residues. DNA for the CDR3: TGTGCCAGCAGCGTTGAGAGCACCGGGGAGCTGTTTTTT. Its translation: CASSVESTGELFF.

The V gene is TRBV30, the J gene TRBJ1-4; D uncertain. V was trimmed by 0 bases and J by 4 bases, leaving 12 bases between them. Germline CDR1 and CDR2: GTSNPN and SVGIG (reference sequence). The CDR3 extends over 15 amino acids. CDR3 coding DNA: TGTGCCTGGAGTGTTGCGGGAACTTATAATGAAAAACTGTTTTTT. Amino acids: CAWSVAGTYNEKLFF.

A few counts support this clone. The CDR3 here is CASSGDRAPNSPLHF. The DNA for the CDR3 is TGTGCCAGCAGCGGAGACAGGGCACCTAATTCACCCCTCCACTTT. This chain uses TRBV5-5 with TRBJ1-6; 7 bases agree with TRBD1. This CDR3 spans 15 amino acids. V trimming: 4 bases; J trimming: 6 bases; junction bases outside the gene matches: 7. Germline V lookup: CDR1 SGHKS, CDR2 YYEKEE (reference sequence).

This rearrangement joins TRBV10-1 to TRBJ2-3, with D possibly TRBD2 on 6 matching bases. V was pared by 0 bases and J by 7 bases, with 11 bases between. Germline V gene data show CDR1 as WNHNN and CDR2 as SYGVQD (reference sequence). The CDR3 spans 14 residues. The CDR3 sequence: CASSESLARNTQYF. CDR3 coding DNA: TGCGCCAGCAGTGAGTCCCTAGCGAGGAATACGCAGTATTTT.

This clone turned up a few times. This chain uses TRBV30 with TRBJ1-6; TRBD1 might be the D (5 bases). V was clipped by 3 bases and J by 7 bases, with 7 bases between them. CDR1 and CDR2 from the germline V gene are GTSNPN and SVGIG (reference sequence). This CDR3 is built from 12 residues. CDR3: CAWSRTNSPLHF. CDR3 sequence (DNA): TGTGCCTGGAGCCGGACAAATTCACCCCTCCACTTT.

The CDR3 is CASSAVAGGTYEQYF. The CDR3 DNA sequence: TGTGCCAGCAGCGCAGTAGCGGGAGGAACCTACGAGCAGTACTTC. This rearrangement joins TRBV7-6 to TRBJ2-7; TRBD2 matches at 10 bases. The V gene's germline CDR1 is SGHVS and CDR2 FNYEAQ. V dropped 5 bases and J dropped 2; count of bases not matched to a gene: 6. The CDR3 spans 15 residues. The full variable domain, rest sourced from reference TRBV7-6 and TRBJ2-7, is GAGVSQSPRYKVTKRGQDVALRCDPISGHVSLYWYRQALGQGPEFLTYFNYEAQQDKSGLPNDRFSAERPEGSISTLTIQRTEQRDSAMYRCASSAVAGGTYEQYFGPGTRLTVT.

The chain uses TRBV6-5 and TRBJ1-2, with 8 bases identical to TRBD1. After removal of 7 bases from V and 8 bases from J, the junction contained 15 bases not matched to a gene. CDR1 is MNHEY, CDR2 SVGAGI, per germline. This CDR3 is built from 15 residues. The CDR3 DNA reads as TGTGCCAGCACCCTACAGGGGGGGGCTATAGGCGGCTACACCTTC. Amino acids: CASTLQGGAIGGYTF.

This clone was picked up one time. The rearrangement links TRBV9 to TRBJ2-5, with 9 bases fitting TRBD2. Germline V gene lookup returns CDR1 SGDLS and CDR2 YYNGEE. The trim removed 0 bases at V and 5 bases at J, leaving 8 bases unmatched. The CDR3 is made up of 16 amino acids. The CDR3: CASSVGTAGGRETQYF. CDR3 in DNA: TGTGCCAGCAGCGTAGGTACAGCGGGGGGCCGGGAGACCCAGTACTTC.

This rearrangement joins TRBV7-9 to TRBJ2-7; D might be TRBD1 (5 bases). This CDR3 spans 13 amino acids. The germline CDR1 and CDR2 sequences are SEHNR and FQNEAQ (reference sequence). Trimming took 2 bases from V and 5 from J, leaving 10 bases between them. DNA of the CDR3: TGTGCCAGCAGCTTACAGGCAGGGCACGAGCAGTACTTC. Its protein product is CASSLQAGHEQYF.

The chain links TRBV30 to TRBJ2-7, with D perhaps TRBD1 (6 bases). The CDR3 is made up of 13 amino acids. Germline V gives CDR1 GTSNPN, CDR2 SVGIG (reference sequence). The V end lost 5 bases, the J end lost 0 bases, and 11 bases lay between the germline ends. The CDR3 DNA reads TGTGCCTGGGGCGTCAGGGGCTCCTACGAGCAGTACTTC. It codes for CAWGVRGSYEQYF.

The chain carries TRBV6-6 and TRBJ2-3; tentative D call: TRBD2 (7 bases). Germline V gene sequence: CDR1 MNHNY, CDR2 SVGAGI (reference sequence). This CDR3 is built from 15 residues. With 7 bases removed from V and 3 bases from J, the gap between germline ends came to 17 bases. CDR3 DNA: TGTGCCAGCACTTGGAGGGGGGGCGGTACAGATACGCAGTATTTT. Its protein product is CASTWRGGGTDTQYF.

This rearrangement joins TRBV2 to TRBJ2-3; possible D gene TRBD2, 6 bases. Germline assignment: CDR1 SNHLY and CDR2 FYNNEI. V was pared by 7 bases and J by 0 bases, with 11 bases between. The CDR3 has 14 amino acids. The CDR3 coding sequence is TGTGCCAGCATCGGGGGAGTGAGCACAGATACGCAGTATTTT. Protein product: CASIGGVSTDTQYF.

The chain's CDR3 is CASSSELAGGIADTQYF. CDR3 DNA: TGTGCCAGCAGCTCCGAACTAGCGGGGGGGATCGCAGATACGCAGTATTTT. The V call is TRBV5-4, the J call TRBJ2-3; 13 bases fit TRBD2. CDR1 and CDR2 from the germline V gene are SGHNT and YYREEE (reference sequence). J was trimmed by 4 bases and V by 3 bases; bases with no gene match: 8. The length of the CDR3 is 17 residues.

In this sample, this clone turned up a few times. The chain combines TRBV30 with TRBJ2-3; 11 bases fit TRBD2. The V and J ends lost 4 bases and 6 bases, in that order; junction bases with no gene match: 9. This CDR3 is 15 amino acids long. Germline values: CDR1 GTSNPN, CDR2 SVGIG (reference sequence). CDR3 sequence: CAWTDPGLAADTQYF. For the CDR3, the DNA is TGTGCCTGGACCGACCCGGGACTAGCGGCGGATACGCAGTATTTT.

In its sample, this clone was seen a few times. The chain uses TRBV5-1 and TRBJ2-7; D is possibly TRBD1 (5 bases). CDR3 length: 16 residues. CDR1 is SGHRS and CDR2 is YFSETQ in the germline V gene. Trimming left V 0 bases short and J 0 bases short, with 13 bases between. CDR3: CASSLGAGPSSYEQYF. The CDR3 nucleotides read TGCGCCAGCAGCTTGGGGGCAGGGCCAAGCTCCTACGAGCAGTACTTC.

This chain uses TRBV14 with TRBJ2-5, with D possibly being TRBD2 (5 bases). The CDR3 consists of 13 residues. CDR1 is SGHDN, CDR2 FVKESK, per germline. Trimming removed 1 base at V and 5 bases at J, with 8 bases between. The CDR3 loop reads CASSQGLAETQYF. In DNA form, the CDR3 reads TGTGCCAGCAGCCAAGGGTTAGCGGAGACCCAGTACTTC.